Below, 21 T cell receptor beta chains from the same sample are listed, as sequenced in a study of shared T cell receptors in the human thymus. Here immunoSEQ multiplex PCR was the method, and the copy in TCRdb shows in-frame clones only, minus some. The top ten hold roughly 0.01% of the sample, which has more than 550,000 clones, 80% to 90% seen once. These records were also assigned to another study, of human thymus T cells.

The sample comprised thymocytes. The source of these receptors is a girl less than two years old with a congenital heart defect.

This clone was detected once. The V gene is TRBV7-6, the J gene TRBJ1-4; 9 bases are a match to TRBD1. V lost 1 base and J lost 8; bases outside the gene matches: 11. The CDR3 runs 17 residues. The V gene's germline CDR1 is SGHVS and CDR2 FNYEAQ. CDR3 sequence (DNA): TGTGCCAGCAGCTTAGTATCGGGGACAGGGTATAGGGAAAAACTGTTTTTT. Its translation is CASSLVSGTGYREKLFF.

V is TRBV15 and J is TRBJ2-5; 8 positions agree with TRBD1. CDR1 is LNHNV, CDR2 YYDKDF, per germline (reference sequence). V was pared by 5 bases and J by 3 bases, with 14 bases of the junction left unmatched. The CDR3 totals 17 residues. CDR3: CATSGPESGTGKETQYF. The CDR3 coding sequence is TGTGCCACCAGCGGCCCTGAATCCGGGACAGGAAAAGAGACCCAGTACTTC.

The count of this clone is one. CDR3 in amino acids: CASSGGHRGRPNEKLFF. The CDR3 nucleotides are TGTGCCAGCAGCGGAGGACACAGGGGGCGGCCTAATGAAAAACTGTTTTTT. The chain combines TRBV9 with TRBJ1-4; 9 bases map to TRBD1. The CDR3 runs 17 residues. Losses at the gene ends were 3 bases for V and 3 bases for J; bases not matched to a gene: 9. Looked up from germline, CDR1 is SGDLS and CDR2 is YYNGEE.

The rearrangement links TRBV27 to TRBJ1-1; D is unclear. The CDR3 length is 17 residues. V gave up 4 bases and J gave up 0 bases, with 18 bases separating them. The germline V gene encodes CDR1 MNHEY and CDR2 SMNVEV (reference sequence). For the CDR3, the DNA is TGTGCCAGCAGTTGGAGGAGCATGACTCTCATGAACACTGAAGCTTTCTTT. Residues: CASSWRSMTLMNTEAFF.

V gene TRBV19 combines with J gene TRBJ1-2; D is possibly TRBD1 (5 bases). V lost 3 bases, J lost 4 bases, and 15 bases lay in between. CDR1 is LNHDA, CDR2 SQIVND, per germline (reference sequence). The CDR3 totals 15 residues. This CDR3 reads CASSIGGRSAYGYTF. The CDR3 DNA reads as TGTGCCAGTAGTATCGGGGGTAGGAGTGCCTATGGCTACACCTTC.

In its sample, this clone was seen a few times. Here the CDR3 DNA reads TGTGCCAGCAGCAAAGGGTCTAGGGAGGACGAGCAGTACTTC. It encodes CASSKGSREDEQYF. The chain carries TRBV21-1 and TRBJ2-7; whether TRBD2, the table's D call, matches the DNA was not checked. TRBV21-1 corresponds to a pseudogene. This CDR3 is 14 amino acids long.

The chain links TRBV7-9 to TRBJ1-5; D unclear. The CDR3 length is 14 residues. Germline V gives CDR1 SEHNR, CDR2 FQNEAQ (reference sequence). V was clipped by 5 bases and J by 0 bases, with 8 bases between them. The DNA for the CDR3 is TGTGCCAGCAGCCCCCCCTATAGCAATCAGCCCCAGCATTTT. Residues: CASSPPYSNQPQHF.

The chain recombines TRBV9 with TRBJ2-2, with 7 nucleotides matching TRBD1. Germline V gene sequence: CDR1 SGDLS, CDR2 YYNGEE. The CDR3 has 14 residues. Losses at the gene ends were 1 base for V and 5 bases for J; bases not matched to a gene: 2. CDR3 sequence (DNA): TGTGCCAGCAGCGTAAGGGGGCTAACCGGGGAGCTGTTTTTT. Translation gives CASSVRGLTGELFF.

Remarks on this clone: A junction boundary mismatches the germline segment, possibly from a read error. The chain recombines TRBV5-1 with TRBJ2-7; tentatively, D is TRBD2 (5 bases). The CDR3 loop spans 13 amino acids. The germline gives CDR1 SGHRS, CDR2 YFSETQ. CDR3 DNA: TGCGTCAGCAGCCCCCCTAGCCTCTACGAGCAGTACTTC. Its translation: CVSSPPSLYEQYF.

The chain has TRBV6-1 and TRBJ1-5, with D possibly TRBD1 on 6 matching bases. Germline CDR1 is MNHNS and CDR2 is SASEGT. The CDR3 consists of 15 residues. Trimming removed 8 bases from V and 3 bases from J, with 17 bases in between. Written as DNA, the CDR3 is TGTGCCAGCGGCAAAACAGGGACCCTCAATCAGCCCCAGCATTTT. Translating gives CASGKTGTLNQPQHF.

This rearrangement joins TRBV4-3 to TRBJ1-1; D uncertain. V lost 4 bases to trimming and J lost 0 bases, with 9 bases between them. This CDR3 is 14 amino acids long. Germline CDR1 is LGHNA and CDR2 is YSLEER. This CDR3 reads CASSPGGMNTEAFF. The CDR3 bases are TGCGCCAGCAGCCCCGGCGGTATGAACACTGAAGCTTTCTTT.

The count of this clone is one. The CDR3 loop reads CASSQGAFWRTEAFF. In DNA, the CDR3 is TGCGCCAGCAGCCAAGGTGCTTTTTGGAGGACTGAAGCTTTCTTT. The rearrangement links TRBV4-1 to TRBJ1-1; D is uncertain. V was clipped by 1 base and J by 5 bases, with 14 bases between them. The CDR3 is 15 amino acids. Germline values: CDR1 MGHRA, CDR2 YSYEKL.

J is TRBJ1-1 and V is TRBV29-1, with TRBD1 as a possible D gene (5 bases). V dropped 6 bases and J dropped 1 base, with 9 bases sitting between them. The CDR3 spans 12 residues. CDR1 is SQVTM and CDR2 is ANQGSEA in the germline V gene. The CDR3: CSVDQGNTEAFF. The CDR3 bases are TGCAGCGTCGATCAGGGGAACACTGAAGCTTTCTTT.

This chain joins TRBV9 and TRBJ2-5; 9 nucleotides agree with TRBD2. V shed 0 bases, J shed 4 bases, and the junction held 13 bases outside the gene matches. The length of the CDR3 is 18 residues. Germline CDR1 SGDLS, CDR2 YYNGEE. CDR3 sequence (DNA): TGTGCCAGCAGCGTAGGAATTAGCGGGGGCGCCGGCATAGAGACCCAGTACTTC. Translated, it gives CASSVGISGGAGIETQYF.

The CDR3 is CASSLFFGSQARGVASPLHF. CDR3 DNA: TGTGCCAGCAGTTTATTTTTCGGGAGTCAGGCGAGAGGTGTAGCTTCACCCCTCCACTTT. The rearrangement joins TRBV28 to TRBJ1-6; D not resolved. The CDR3 consists of 20 residues. Germline assignment: CDR1 MDHEN and CDR2 SYDVKM. Trimming left V 1 base short and J 9 bases short, with 28 bases between.

CDR3 bases: TGTGCCAGCGAGGACAGCTCCTACGAGCAGTACTTC. As protein: CASEDSSYEQYF. The rearrangement uses TRBV9 and TRBJ2-7; D is perhaps TRBD1 (6 bases). The CDR3 runs to 12 residues. CDR1 is SGDLS, CDR2 YYNGEE, per germline. The germline V and J ends were trimmed by 7 bases and 0 bases, with 8 bases remaining between them. Variable domain in full (rest from reference TRBV9 and TRBJ2-7): DSGVTQTPKHLITATGQRVTLRCSPRSGDLSVYWYQQSLDQGLQFLIQYYNGEERAKGNILERFSAQQFPDLHSELNLSSLELGDSALYFCASEDSSYEQYFGPGTRLTVT.

V gene TRBV11-2 combines with J gene TRBJ2-7, with 8 positions matching TRBD1. CDR1 is SGHAT, CDR2 FQNNGV, per germline. This CDR3 region has 15 residues. Trimming removed 6 bases from V and 3 bases from J; junction bases left unmatched: 10. This chain's CDR3 is CASRQRTGPGYEQYF. DNA of the CDR3: TGTGCCAGCAGGCAGCGGACAGGGCCCGGCTACGAGCAGTACTTC.

This clone came up a few times. The V and J genes are TRBV4-1 and TRBJ2-7; D is perhaps TRBD2 (6 bases). Per germline, CDR1 MGHRA and CDR2 YSYEKL. CDR3 length: 16 amino acids. Between the trimmed V and J ends, which lost 0 bases and 1 base, there was a span of 13 bases. The CDR3 loop is CASSQDWREASYEQYF. The CDR3 nucleotides read TGCGCCAGCAGCCAAGATTGGCGGGAAGCGTCCTACGAGCAGTACTTC.

The CDR3 loop is CASSQDLVAPTQETQYF. CDR3 nucleotides: TGCGCCAGCAGCCAAGATTTGGTAGCGCCCACGCAAGAGACCCAGTACTTC. The chain joins TRBV4-1 to TRBJ2-5; the D gene is possibly TRBD2 (5 bases). V was cut by 0 bases and J by 2 bases, with 16 bases left in between. This CDR3 is 17 amino acids long. From germline, CDR1 is MGHRA and CDR2 YSYEKL.

The sample holds one count of this clone. This chain links TRBV11-3 with TRBJ2-1, with D possibly matching TRBD1 (5 bases). Deletions cut 5 bases from V and 5 bases from J, with 25 bases between. The length of the CDR3 is 18 residues. Germline V CDR1 and CDR2: SGHNT, YENEEA. The CDR3 reads CASSERRQGQNPDNEQFF. The CDR3 DNA reads as TGTGCCAGCAGCGAGAGGCGGCAGGGCCAGAATCCCGACAATGAGCAGTTCTTC.

In this sample, this clone turned up a few times. V gene TRBV27 combines with J gene TRBJ1-4; D might be TRBD1 (5 bases). Germline assignment: CDR1 MNHEY and CDR2 SMNVEV (reference sequence). V lost 5 bases to trimming and J lost 4 bases, with 11 bases between them. The CDR3 runs to 14 residues. The CDR3 protein is CASSPDRSNEKLFF. CDR3 nucleotides: TGTGCCAGCAGTCCTGACAGAAGTAATGAAAAACTGTTTTTT.